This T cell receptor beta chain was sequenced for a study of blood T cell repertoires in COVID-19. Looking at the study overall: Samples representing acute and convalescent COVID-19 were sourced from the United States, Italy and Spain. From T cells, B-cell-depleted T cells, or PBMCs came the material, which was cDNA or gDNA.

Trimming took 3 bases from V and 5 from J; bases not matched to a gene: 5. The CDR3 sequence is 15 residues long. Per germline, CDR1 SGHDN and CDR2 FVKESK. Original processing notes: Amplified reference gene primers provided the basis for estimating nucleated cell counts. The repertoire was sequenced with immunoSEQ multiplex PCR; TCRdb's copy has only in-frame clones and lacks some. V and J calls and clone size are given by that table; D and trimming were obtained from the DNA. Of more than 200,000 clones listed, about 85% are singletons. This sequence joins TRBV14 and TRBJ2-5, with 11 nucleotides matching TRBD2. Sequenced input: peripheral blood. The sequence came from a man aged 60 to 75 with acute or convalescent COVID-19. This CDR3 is CASSQGLAARETQYF. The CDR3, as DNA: TGTGCCAGCAGCCAGGGACTAGCGGCCCGTGAGACCCAGTACTTC.